This T cell receptor (beta chain) was sequenced for a study of blood T cell repertoires in COVID-19 (dated by TCRdb to 2020 to 2022). Regarding the complete study: Collaborator samples came from the United States, Italy and Spain and covered acute and convalescent phases of COVID-19. The samples were drawn from two sources: the first 160 participants of the ongoing ImmuneRACE study, and 1,200 or so subjects contributed by 6 global collaborators. A freely available public database, intended as a resource for researchers studying the immune response to SARS-CoV-2, is where the repertoires were released. Subjects who had been exposed to COVID-19, were actively infected with it, or had recovered from it provided the deeply sampled blood TCRbeta repertoires that made up the dataset. HLA class I and class II types, where available, came from metadata supplied by the sample provider rather than from assay-based typing. The material from the prospective study consisted of cDNA or gDNA derived from T cells, B-cell-depleted T cells, or PBMCs. A de-identified subject ID, COVID-19 status, age in years and sex were almost always included in the sample metadata.

About this clone: The specificity of this receptor is unknown. Per-base quality was not reported, and no clone a single base away is much larger than it.

In the germline V gene, CDR1 corresponds to MGHRA and CDR2 to YSYEKL. The CDR3 contains 15 residues, cysteine and phenylalanine counted. CDR3 DNA only is kept here, 45 bases in frame from base 1. Relative to germline, V is 1 base shorter and J is 5 bases shorter, with 14 bases between their ends. The immunoSEQ Assay, a bias-controlled multiplex PCR, was used to amplify TCRbeta CDR3 regions from genomic DNA. In the authors' own workflow: Nucleated cell counts per sample were estimated from amplification of reference gene primers within the assay. To quantify the absolute abundance of each unique TCRbeta CDR3 rearrangement, sequence reads were collapsed and filtered. For each sample, productive Simpson clonality was calculated as the square root of Simpson's diversity index across productive rearrangements. Held by TCRdb, this immuneACCESS table contains in-frame sequences only and omits some clones. Under half of the omission traces to an unresolved V gene where checked; the cause of the rest is unknown. V, J and clone size were drawn from that table, and D and trimming were deduced from the DNA. This sample has about 300,000 clones in its table, and approximately 88% of those were observed once. Clones ranked in the top ten supply 6.9% of the sample.

The investigation overall reported the following: The amount of clinical and demographic metadata varied by source and participant and was provided uncurated.

Another Seattle source contributed samples from volunteer blood donors who had recovered from COVID-19. The collaborating institutions used their own protocols to collect whole blood in K2EDTA tubes. Collaborator samples were shipped for TCRbeta analysis as frozen whole blood, isolated PBMCs, or DNA extracted from either sample type. The origin of this receptor is a woman in her 30s who had recovered from COVID-19. The chain was built from TRBV4-1 and TRBJ2-5; a tentative D call is TRBD2 (6 bases match). Sample: peripheral blood. The bases read TGCGCCAGCAGCCAAGGATCCTCGGGGAGGGAGACCCAGTACTTC. Translated, it gives CASSQGSSGRETQYF.